The 29 T cell receptor beta chains below were found in one sample sequenced in a study of T cells in Graves' hyperthyroidism and ophthalmopathy (dated by TCRdb to about 2019). Library preparation used multiplex PCR. Sequencing was performed on an Illumina HiSeq 2000. The TCR beta CDR3 regions were amplified from RNA transcripts. A first-round RT-PCR of the TCR CDR3 used the HTBI primer set with the Qiagen OneStep RT-PCR kit. Using fastp at Q25 and MiXCR, TCRdb reprocessed the public reads and kept productive beta chains. Each entry is one CDR3 protein sequence, shown with its most common DNA and genes. Recorded for this sample are approximately 370,000 distinct CDR3 sequences; roughly a sixth of them occurred a single time. The ten largest clonotypes hold around a third of the sample. Specimen: blood. These receptors came from a woman younger than 45 with Graves' hyperthyroidism that later progressed to Graves' ophthalmopathy.

The table lists this clonotype with many counts. Just one base apart from a much larger clone, this may be a read error. Likely a read error: the CDR3 ends without its conserved phenylalanine or tryptophan. The chain has TRBV2 and TRBJ1-1; D is undetermined. The ends were cut back, 2 bases at V and 3 bases at J, with 13 bases in the middle. This CDR3 has 15 residues. Germline V gene data show CDR1 as SNHLY and CDR2 as FYNNEI. CDR3 bases: TGTGCCAGCAGTGAACTTCGTGGGCCGGACACTGAAGCTTTCCTT. It yields the protein CASSELRGPDTEAFL.

This clonotype was recorded at least ten times. This chain links TRBV2 with TRBJ2-1; no clear D. Germline CDR1 is SNHLY and CDR2 is FYNNEI. This CDR3 spans 13 amino acids. Trimming took 2 bases from V and 4 from J, leaving 6 bases between them. The CDR3 loop is CASSEKEYNEQFF. In DNA form, the CDR3 reads TGTGCCAGCAGTGAAAAGGAGTACAATGAGCAGTTCTTC. The entire variable domain, with the rest obtained from reference TRBV2 and TRBJ2-1, is as follows: EPEVTQTPSHQVTQMGQEVILRCVPISNHLYFYWYRQILGQKVEFLVSFYNNEISEKSEIFDDQFSVERPDGSNFTLKIRSTKLEDSAMYFCASSEKEYNEQFFGPGTRLTVL.

This clonotype was seen ten or more times. V usage is TRBV19 and J usage is TRBJ2-1; a weak D match, TRBD2 (6 bases). CDR1 is LNHDA, CDR2 SQIVND, per germline (reference sequence). This CDR3 contains 14 residues. The V and J ends lost 6 bases and 3 bases respectively, with 12 bases between them. The CDR3 sequence: CASRIGTYYNEQFF. The CDR3 nucleotides are TGTGCCAGTAGAATCGGGACTTACTACAATGAGCAGTTCTTC.

In its sample, this clonotype was seen once. V and J are TRBV5-1 and TRBJ1-2; tentatively, D is TRBD1 (5 bases). Germline values: CDR1 SGHRS, CDR2 YFSETQ. The CDR3 sequence is 15 residues long. Trimming left V 0 bases short and J 3 bases short, with 12 bases between. CDR3 in DNA: TGCGCCAGCAGCTTGGGAGGGGCAGGTGACTATGGCTACACCTTC. This gives the protein CASSLGGAGDYGYTF.

In its sample, this clonotype was seen many times. The chain links TRBV2 to TRBJ2-1; no clear D gene. V was pared by 3 bases and J by 7 bases, with 1 base between. The CDR3 is 10 residues long. Germline loops: CDR1 SNHLY, CDR2 FYNNEI. CDR3 protein: CASSENEQFF. CDR3 bases: TGTGCCAGCAGTGAGAATGAGCAGTTCTTC.

This clonotype was detected only a few times. The V call is TRBV12-3 or TRBV12-4, the J call TRBJ2-1, with 10 positions matching TRBD2. The CDR3 spans 16 residues. The V and J ends lost 3 bases and 2 bases, in that order; junction bases with no gene match: 4. The CDR3 protein is CASSLRAGGTYNEQFF. DNA of the CDR3: TGTGCCAGCAGTTTGAGAGCGGGGGGGACCTACAATGAGCAGTTCTTC.

This clonotype was detected many times. The genes are TRBV28 and TRBJ1-5; 7 nucleotides agree with TRBD1. The CDR3 totals 18 residues. The ends lost 5 bases at V and 3 bases at J; junction bases unmatched: 16. CDR1 MDHEN and CDR2 SYDVKM come from the germline V gene. The chain's CDR3 is CASSRWTRNRGVNQPQHF. The CDR3 bases are TGTGCCAGCAGTCGCTGGACAAGGAACAGGGGCGTCAATCAGCCCCAGCATTTT.

This clonotype was detected ten times or more. CDR3 in amino acids: CASSQYSLRGGRNQPQHF. CDR3 DNA sequence: TGTGCCAGCAGCCAATATTCGTTGCGGGGGGGACGCAATCAGCCCCAGCATTTT. V is TRBV28 and J is TRBJ1-5; perhaps TRBD1 as D (5 bases). Germline values: CDR1 MDHEN, CDR2 SYDVKM. V was clipped by 6 bases and J by 2 bases, with 23 bases between them. The CDR3 covers 18 residues.

This clonotype was counted many times. Relative to the germline gene, one junction end is altered; a read error may explain this. The chain joins TRBV11-2 to TRBJ2-5; maybe TRBD1 (6 bases). CDR1 SGHAT and CDR2 FQNNGV come from the germline V gene. The CDR3 has 13 residues. CDR3 DNA sequence: TGTGCCAGCAGCATAGAGGGGGAAGAGACCCAGTACTTC. Its protein product is CASSIEGEETQYF.

This clonotype came up a few times. V usage is TRBV4-1 and J usage is TRBJ1-1, with D tentatively TRBD1 (6 bases). The germline V and J ends were trimmed by 2 bases and 6 bases, with 13 bases remaining between them. Germline CDR1 and CDR2: MGHRA and YSYEKL. The CDR3 length is 14 residues. The CDR3 is CASSQRTGRAEAFF. In DNA, the CDR3 is TGCGCCAGCAGCCAACGTACAGGGCGGGCTGAAGCTTTCTTT.

This clonotype was counted at least ten times. One base away lies a much larger clone, so this may be a sequencing read error. The V call is TRBV2, the J call TRBJ2-7; tentative D call: TRBD2 (5 bases). CDR1 and CDR2 (germline): SNHLY, FYNNEI. CDR3 size: 13 residues. Written as DNA, the CDR3 is TGTGCCCGCAGTGATCCCCCGACTATTGAGCAGTACTTC. Its translation is CARSDPPTIEQYF. Supplemented by reference TRBV2 and TRBJ2-7, the full variable domain reads EPEVTQTPSHQVTQMGQEVILRCVPISNHLYFYWYRQILGQKVEFLVSFYNNEISEKSEIFDDQFSVERPDGSNFTLKIRSTKLEDSAMYFCARSDPPTIEQYFGPGTRLTVT.

This clonotype has ten or more counts. V usage is TRBV2 and J usage is TRBJ1-1; maybe TRBD1 (6 bases). The V end was cut by 7 bases, the J end by 6 bases, with 15 bases between. Germline loops: CDR1 SNHLY, CDR2 FYNNEI. This CDR3 comprises 13 residues. This chain's CDR3 is CASITGRGSEAFF. DNA of the CDR3: TGTGCCAGCATTACAGGGAGAGGGTCTGAAGCTTTCTTT.

There are a few counts of this clonotype. The V call is TRBV19, the J call TRBJ2-2; 10 bases agree with TRBD1. Per the germline V gene, CDR1 is LNHDA and CDR2 is SQIVND (reference sequence). J was trimmed by 1 base and V by 6 bases; bases with no gene match: 23. The CDR3 runs to 22 residues. The DNA for the CDR3 is TGTGCCAGTAGGCGACCCGGGGTTTGGACAGGGGGTTGGTCGTTGAACACCGGGGAGCTGTTTTTT. This sequence encodes CASRRPGVWTGGWSLNTGELFF.

This clonotype has at least ten counts. The rearrangement joins TRBV2 to TRBJ2-1, with D possibly matching TRBD1 (5 bases). V was trimmed by 5 bases and J by 8 bases, leaving 19 bases between them. The germline CDR1 and CDR2 sequences are SNHLY and FYNNEI. The CDR3 totals 15 residues. CDR3 amino acids: CASSSLGAAADEQFF. CDR3 bases: TGTGCCAGCAGTAGCTTAGGGGCAGCCGCCGATGAGCAGTTCTTC.

This clonotype was seen once. The junction departs from germline at one end; a sequencing error may be responsible. The chain employs TRBV18 and TRBJ2-1; 10 positions match TRBD1. Looked up from germline, CDR1 is KGHSH and CDR2 is LQKENI. The CDR3 contains 16 residues. The CDR3 DNA reads TGTGCCAGCTCAACGGGACAGGGGAGCTCCCACAATGAGCAGTTCTTC. Its protein is CASSTGQGSSHNEQFF.

This clonotype was seen ten or more times. The rearrangement links TRBV20-1 to TRBJ2-1; TRBD2 is a possible D gene (5 bases). Germline V gives CDR1 DFQATT, CDR2 SNEGSKA (reference sequence). This CDR3 has 11 amino acids. V lost 2 bases and J 10 bases, leaving 9 bases between the germline ends. Here the CDR3 reads CSARPRVEQFF. The CDR3 DNA is TGCAGTGCTAGACCGCGGGTCGAGCAGTTCTTC.

In its sample, this clonotype was seen many times. The chain links TRBV19 to TRBJ1-2; D may be TRBD1 (5 bases). The ends were cut back, 9 bases at V and 8 bases at J, with 19 bases in the middle. CDR1 and CDR2 (germline): LNHDA, SQIVND (reference sequence). CDR3 length: 13 residues. CDR3 residues: CASQDGTIGGYTF. Written as DNA, the CDR3 is TGTGCCAGCCAGGACGGGACCATCGGAGGCTACACCTTC.

The rearrangement links TRBV20-1 to TRBJ1-3; a possible D gene is TRBD1 (5 bases). The CDR3 is made up of 15 amino acids. Germline V gives CDR1 DFQATT, CDR2 SNEGSKA (reference sequence). V lost 3 bases and J 1 base, leaving 13 bases between the germline ends. In DNA, the CDR3 is TGCAGTGCTAGGGCCACAGGCTTTTCTGGAAACACCATATATTTT. Protein: CSARATGFSGNTIYF.

This chain links TRBV7-2 with TRBJ2-7, with 8 nucleotides matching TRBD1. Germline CDR1 is SGHTA and CDR2 is FQGNSA. Germline trimming cut 4 bases from V and 5 bases from J; bases unmatched to any gene: 10. This CDR3 contains 15 residues. The CDR3 loop is CASSSRTGWTHEQYF. CDR3 nucleotides: TGTGCCAGCAGCTCCCGGACAGGGTGGACCCACGAGCAGTACTTC.

This clonotype appeared a few times. The chain employs TRBV4-1 and TRBJ2-7; 12 bases map to TRBD2. Germline V gives CDR1 MGHRA, CDR2 YSYEKL. This CDR3 has 17 amino acids. V shed 1 base and J 3 bases; nucleotides not matched to a gene: 7. The CDR3 region is CASSQGIGLAGIYEQYF. Here the CDR3 DNA reads TGCGCCAGCAGCCAAGGGATTGGACTAGCGGGAATCTACGAGCAGTACTTC.

The chain recombines TRBV9 with TRBJ2-5; 12 bases are shared with TRBD1. Trimming removed 2 bases from V and 5 bases from J; junction bases left unmatched: 4. The germline CDR1 and CDR2 sequences are SGDLS and YYNGEE. This CDR3 is built from 15 residues. The CDR3 bases are TGTGCCAGCAGCGTGGGGACAGGGGGCGTGGAGACCCAGTACTTC. Its protein product is CASSVGTGGVETQYF.

In its sample, this clonotype was seen many times. The chain uses TRBV29-1 and TRBJ1-2, with a tentative D call TRBD1 (5 bases). V gave up 3 bases and J gave up 2 bases, with 22 bases separating them. This CDR3 comprises 17 residues. Germline-derived CDR1 and CDR2 are SQVTM and ANQGSEA. The CDR3 here is CSVDNLRDRMLNYGYTF. CDR3 DNA sequence: TGCAGCGTTGACAACCTCCGGGACCGAATGTTGAACTATGGCTACACCTTC.

The chain employs TRBV7-9 and TRBJ1-5, with 7 bases aligning to TRBD1. The V gene's germline CDR1 is SEHNR and CDR2 FQNEAQ (reference sequence). The CDR3 loop spans 13 amino acids. V lost 5 bases to trimming and J lost 9 bases; unmatched junction nucleotides: 7. The CDR3 bases are TGTGCCAGCAGCCCAGGGGGGCTCCTGCCCCAGCATTTT. Its protein product is CASSPGGLLPQHF.

Points on this clonotype: Mismatch with germline at one junction end may stem from a read error. This chain links TRBV20-1 with TRBJ2-7; 9 nucleotides agree with TRBD2. The CDR3 has 14 residues. Germline V gene sequence: CDR1 DFQATT, CDR2 SNEGSKA (reference sequence). The CDR3 region is CSAEKLGLATEHYF. CDR3 in DNA: TGCAGTGCTGAAAAACTGGGACTAGCAACCGAGCACTACTTC.

This clonotype was recorded at least ten times. The chain links TRBV5-6 to TRBJ1-2; D might be TRBD1 (5 bases). The CDR3 extends over 14 amino acids. Per germline, CDR1 SGHDT and CDR2 YYEEEE. Trimming left V 2 bases short and J 1 base short, with 9 bases between. This CDR3 reads CASSLRGVNYGYTF. The DNA for the CDR3 is TGTGCCAGCAGCTTACGAGGGGTTAACTATGGCTACACCTTC.

The chain couples TRBV27 to TRBJ2-5; D not resolved. CDR3 length: 13 amino acids. Germline-derived CDR1 and CDR2 are MNHEY and SMNVEV (reference sequence). Trimming left V 5 bases short and J 5 bases short, with 12 bases between. In nucleotides, the CDR3 is TGTGCCAGCAGTCTAAGCCCGTGGGAGACCCAGTACTTC. Translation: CASSLSPWETQYF.

This clonotype was picked up many times. The chain couples TRBV2 to TRBJ2-3; D might be TRBD2 (6 bases). CDR1 is SNHLY and CDR2 is FYNNEI in the germline V gene. V lost 4 bases and J lost 7, with 12 bases in between. The length of the CDR3 is 13 residues. The CDR3 region has the DNA TGTGCCAGCAGTGCGGGAGTCCTAAATACGCAGTATTTT. This sequence encodes CASSAGVLNTQYF.

This clonotype was seen many times. The J gene is TRBJ2-1, the V gene TRBV27, with TRBD2 matching 9 bases. With 6 bases clipped from V and 4 bases from J, the junction kept 7 bases outside the gene matches. From germline, CDR1 is MNHEY and CDR2 SMNVEV (reference sequence). The length of the CDR3 is 15 residues. The CDR3 DNA follows: TGTGCCAGCAGGATGACTAGCGGATCATACAATGAGCAGTTCTTC. Its protein product is CASRMTSGSYNEQFF.

The rearrangement joins TRBV6-1 to TRBJ1-5; D may be TRBD1 (6 bases). The germline V gene encodes CDR1 MNHNS and CDR2 SASEGT. Trimming shortened V by 3 bases and J by 0 bases, and 12 bases separated the two germline ends. This CDR3 has 16 residues. The DNA for the CDR3 is TGTGCCAGCAGTGACACCGGGACAATTAGCAATCAGCCCCAGCATTTT. Protein: CASSDTGTISNQPQHF.